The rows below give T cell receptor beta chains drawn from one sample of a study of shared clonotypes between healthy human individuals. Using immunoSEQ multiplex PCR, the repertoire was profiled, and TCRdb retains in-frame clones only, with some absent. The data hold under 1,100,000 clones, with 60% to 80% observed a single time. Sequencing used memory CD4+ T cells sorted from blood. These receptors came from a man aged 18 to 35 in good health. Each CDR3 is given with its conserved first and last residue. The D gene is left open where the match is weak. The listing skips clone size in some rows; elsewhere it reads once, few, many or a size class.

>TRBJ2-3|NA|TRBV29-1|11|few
CSVEHGKAQYF
TGCAGCGTTGAACACGGAAAGGCGCAGTATTTT
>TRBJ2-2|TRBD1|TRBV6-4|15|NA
CASRQQGASTGELFF
TGTGCCAGCAGACAACAGGGGGCAAGCACCGGGGAGCTGTTTTTT
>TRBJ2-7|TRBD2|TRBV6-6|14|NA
CASSFLGGAYEQYF
TGTGCCAGCAGTTTTCTCGGGGGGGCCTACGAGCAGTACTTC
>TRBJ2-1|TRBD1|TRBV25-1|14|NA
CASTSGQGAREQFF
TGTGCCAGCACTTCGGGACAGGGGGCGCGTGAGCAGTTCTTC
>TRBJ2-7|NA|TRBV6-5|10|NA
CASGRGEQYF
TGTGCCAGCGGACGGGGGGAGCAGTACTTC
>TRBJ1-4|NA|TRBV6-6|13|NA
CASSPGTSEKLFF
TGTGCCAGCAGTCCTGGTACGTCAGAAAAACTGTTTTTT
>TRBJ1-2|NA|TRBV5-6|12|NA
CASSSGSYGYTF
TGTGCCAGCAGCTCCGGATCCTATGGCTACACCTTC
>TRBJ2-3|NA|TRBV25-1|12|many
CASRPQTDTQYF
TGTGCCAGCAGACCCCAGACAGATACGCAGTATTTT
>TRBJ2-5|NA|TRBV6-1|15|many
CASSPLSGARETQYF
TGTGCCAGCAGTCCCCTGTCGGGGGCTCGGGAGACCCAGTACTTC
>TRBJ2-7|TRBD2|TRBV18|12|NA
CASSYGRYEQYF
TGTGCCAGCTCATACGGGAGGTACGAGCAGTACTTC
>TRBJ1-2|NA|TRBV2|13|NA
CASSANGGLGYTF
TGTGCCAGCAGTGCGAATGGAGGTCTTGGCTACACCTTC
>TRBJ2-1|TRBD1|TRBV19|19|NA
CASRRDGTGQPSSYNEQFF
TGTGCCAGTAGGAGAGACGGGACAGGGCAACCGAGCTCCTACAATGAGCAGTTCTTC
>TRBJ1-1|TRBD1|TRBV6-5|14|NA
CASSYRQGGTEAFF
TGTGCCAGCAGTTATCGACAGGGAGGCACTGAAGCTTTCTTT
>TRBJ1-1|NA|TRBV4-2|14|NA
CASSQDLVGFGAFF
TGTGCCAGCAGCCAAGATCTTGTCGGGTTCGGAGCTTTCTTT
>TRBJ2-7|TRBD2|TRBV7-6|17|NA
CASSRGLAVAFGYEQYF
TGTGCCAGCAGTCGCGGACTAGCGGTCGCGTTTGGCTACGAGCAGTACTTC
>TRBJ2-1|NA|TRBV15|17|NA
CATSREPSGRLYNEQFF
TGTGCCACCAGCAGAGAACCTTCGGGACGGCTTTACAATGAGCAGTTCTTC
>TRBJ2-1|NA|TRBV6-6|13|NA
CASSTLAYNEQFF
TGTGCCAGCAGTACACTCGCCTACAATGAGCAGTTCTTC
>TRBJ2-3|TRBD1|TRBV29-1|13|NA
CSVSGQGTDTQYF
TGCAGCGTTTCGGGACAGGGCACAGATACGCAGTATTTT
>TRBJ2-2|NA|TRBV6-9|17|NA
CASSYSYACGPTGELFF
TGTGCCAGCAGTTATTCTTACGCGTGCGGGCCCACCGGGGAGCTGTTTTTT
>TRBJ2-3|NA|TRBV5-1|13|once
CASSDQGKDTQYF
TGCGCCAGCAGTGATCAGGGAAAGGATACGCAGTATTTT
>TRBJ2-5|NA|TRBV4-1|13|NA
CASSQDWGPTQYF
TGCGCCAGCAGCCAAGATTGGGGCCCTACCCAGTACTTC
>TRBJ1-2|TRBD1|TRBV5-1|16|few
CASSPAPTGSGYGYTF
TGCGCCAGCAGCCCCGCCCCGACAGGGTCGGGCTATGGCTACACCTTC
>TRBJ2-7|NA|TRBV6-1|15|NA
CASSEEGRSSYEQYF
TGTGCCAGCAGTGAAGAGGGTAGAAGCTCCTACGAGCAGTACTTC
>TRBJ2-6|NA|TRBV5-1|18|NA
CASSLAMGQSSGANVLTF
TGCGCCAGCAGCTTGGCCATGGGGCAGAGCTCTGGGGCCAACGTCCTGACTTTC
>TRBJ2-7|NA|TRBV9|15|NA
CASSVAPGDAYEQYF
TGTGCCAGCAGCGTAGCCCCAGGGGACGCCTACGAGCAGTACTTC
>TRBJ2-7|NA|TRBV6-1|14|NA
CASRHRDGDSEQYF
TGTGCCAGCAGACACAGGGATGGGGACTCCGAGCAGTACTTC